Sequencing of this TCR beta chain was carried out in a study of T cell repertoires in cytomegalovirus infection. This clonotype has ten or more counts. The antigen remains unidentified. Whole-study findings and limits: Dominant in the ex vivo response were TCR beta clonotypes restricted by HLA-C and specific for CMV.

Using its own MiXCR run on the reads, TCRdb lists one record per CDR3 protein. The table lists fewer than 700,000 distinct CDR3 sequences, roughly 24% of them singletons. Germline V gene lookup returns CDR1 SEHNR and CDR2 FQNEAQ (reference sequence). With 3 bases removed from V and 9 bases from J, the gap between germline ends came to 15 bases. CDR3 size: 14 residues. The chain combines TRBV7-9 with TRBJ1-5, with D unclear. Sequencing was done on a sample of CD8+ T cells from PBMCs. The clonotype was recovered from a human donor in good health (CMV status not recorded). Some clones in this sample may be carry-over from other donors' samples. Here the CDR3 reads CASSFKEILWPQHF. The CDR3 region has the DNA TGTGCCAGCAGCTTCAAAGAGATCCTGTGGCCCCAGCATTTT.